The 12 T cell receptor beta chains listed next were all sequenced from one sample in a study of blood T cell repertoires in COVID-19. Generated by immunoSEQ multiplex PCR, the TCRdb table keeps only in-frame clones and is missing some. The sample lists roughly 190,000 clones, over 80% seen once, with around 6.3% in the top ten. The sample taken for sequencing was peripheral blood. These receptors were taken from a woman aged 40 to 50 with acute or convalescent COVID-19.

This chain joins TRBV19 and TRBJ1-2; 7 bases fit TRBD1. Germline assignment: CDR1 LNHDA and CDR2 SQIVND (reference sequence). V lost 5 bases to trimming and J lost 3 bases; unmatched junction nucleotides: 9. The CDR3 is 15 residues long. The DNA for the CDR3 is TGTGCCAGTAGTTTCACAGGACAGGCTTACTATGGCTACACCTTC. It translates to CASSFTGQAYYGYTF.

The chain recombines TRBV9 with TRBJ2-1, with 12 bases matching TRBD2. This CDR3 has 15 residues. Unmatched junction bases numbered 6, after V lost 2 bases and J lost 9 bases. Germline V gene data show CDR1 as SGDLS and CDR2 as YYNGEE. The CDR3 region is CASSVPSGGASEQFF. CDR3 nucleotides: TGTGCCAGCAGCGTCCCTAGCGGGGGGGCCTCTGAGCAGTTCTTC. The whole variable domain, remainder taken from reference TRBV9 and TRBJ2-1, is DSGVTQTPKHLITATGQRVTLRCSPRSGDLSVYWYQQSLDQGLQFLIQYYNGEERAKGNILERFSAQQFPDLHSELNLSSLELGDSALYFCASSVPSGGASEQFFGPGTRLTVL.

Written as DNA, the CDR3 is TGTGCCAGCTCACCATGGACAGGGGGCACAGATACGCAGTATTTT. This translates into CASSPWTGGTDTQYF. The V call is TRBV18, the J call TRBJ2-3, with 9 bases that match TRBD1. CDR1 is KGHSH, CDR2 LQKENI, per germline. This CDR3 has 15 residues. The J segment lost 1 base and the V segment lost 2 bases, leaving 1 base of the junction unmatched. Using reference TRBV18 and TRBJ2-3 for the parts outside the CDR3, the full variable domain is NAGVMQNPRHLVRRRGQEARLRCSPMKGHSHVYWYRQLPEEGLKFMVYLQKENIIDESGMPKERFSAEFPKEGPSILRIQQVVRGDSAAYFCASSPWTGGTDTQYFGPGTRLTVL.

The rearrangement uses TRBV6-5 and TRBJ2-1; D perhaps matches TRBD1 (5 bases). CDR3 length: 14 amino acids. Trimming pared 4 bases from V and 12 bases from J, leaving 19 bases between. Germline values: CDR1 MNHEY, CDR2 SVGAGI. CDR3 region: CASSWGSQVFGQFF. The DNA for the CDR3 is TGTGCCAGCAGTTGGGGCAGCCAAGTTTTTGGGCAGTTCTTC.

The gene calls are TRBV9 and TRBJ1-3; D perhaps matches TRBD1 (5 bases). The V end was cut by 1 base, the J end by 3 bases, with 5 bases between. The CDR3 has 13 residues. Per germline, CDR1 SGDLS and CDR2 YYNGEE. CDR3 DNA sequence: TGTGCCAGCAGCGTACAGGGTGGAAACACCATATATTTT. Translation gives CASSVQGGNTIYF.

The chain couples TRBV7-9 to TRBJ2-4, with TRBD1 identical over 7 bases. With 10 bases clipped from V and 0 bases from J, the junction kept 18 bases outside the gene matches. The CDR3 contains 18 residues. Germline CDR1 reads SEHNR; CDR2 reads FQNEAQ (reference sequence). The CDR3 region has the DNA TGTGCCATCGGAGATCAGGGGGTTTTATCACTAGCCAAAAACATTCAGTACTTC. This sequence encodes CAIGDQGVLSLAKNIQYF.

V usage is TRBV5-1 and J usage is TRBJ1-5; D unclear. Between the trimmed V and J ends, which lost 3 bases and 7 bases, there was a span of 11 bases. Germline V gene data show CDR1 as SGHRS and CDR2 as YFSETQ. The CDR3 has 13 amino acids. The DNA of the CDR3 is TGCGCCAGCAGCTCGACGACTGGGCAGCCCCAGCATTTT. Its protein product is CASSSTTGQPQHF.

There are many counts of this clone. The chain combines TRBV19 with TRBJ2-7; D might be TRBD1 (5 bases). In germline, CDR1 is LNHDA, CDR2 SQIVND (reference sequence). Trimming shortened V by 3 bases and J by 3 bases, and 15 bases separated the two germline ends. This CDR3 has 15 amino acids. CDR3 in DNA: TGTGCCAGTAGTATTGGAACAGGCAAGATCTACGAGCAGTACTTC. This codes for CASSIGTGKIYEQYF. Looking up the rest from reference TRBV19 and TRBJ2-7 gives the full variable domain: DGGITQSPKYLFRKEGQNVTLSCEQNLNHDAMYWYRQDPGQGLRLIYYSQIVNDFQKGDIAEGYSVSREKKESFPLTVTSAQKNPTAFYLCASSIGTGKIYEQYFGPGTRLTVT.

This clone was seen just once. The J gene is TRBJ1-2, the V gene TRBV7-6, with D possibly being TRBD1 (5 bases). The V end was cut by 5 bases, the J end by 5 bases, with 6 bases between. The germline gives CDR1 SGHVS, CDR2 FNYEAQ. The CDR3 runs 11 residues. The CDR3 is CASSPGYGYTF. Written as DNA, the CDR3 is TGTGCCAGCAGCCCAGGGTATGGCTACACCTTC.

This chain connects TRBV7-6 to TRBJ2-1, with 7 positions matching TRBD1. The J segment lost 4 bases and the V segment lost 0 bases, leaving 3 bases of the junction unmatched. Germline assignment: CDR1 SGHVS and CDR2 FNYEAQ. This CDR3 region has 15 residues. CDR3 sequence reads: CASSLATGRYNEQFF. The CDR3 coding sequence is TGTGCCAGCAGCTTAGCGACAGGGCGATACAATGAGCAGTTCTTC. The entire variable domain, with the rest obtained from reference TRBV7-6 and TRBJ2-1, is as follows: GAGVSQSPRYKVTKRGQDVALRCDPISGHVSLYWYRQALGQGPEFLTYFNYEAQQDKSGLPNDRFSAERPEGSISTLTIQRTEQRDSAMYRCASSLATGRYNEQFFGPGTRLTVL.

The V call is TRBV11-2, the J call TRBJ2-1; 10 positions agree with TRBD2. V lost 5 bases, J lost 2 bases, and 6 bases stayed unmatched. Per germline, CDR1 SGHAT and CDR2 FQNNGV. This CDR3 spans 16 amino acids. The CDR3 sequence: CASSQSGLAAYNEQFF. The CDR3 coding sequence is TGTGCCAGCAGCCAAAGCGGACTAGCGGCCTACAATGAGCAGTTCTTC.

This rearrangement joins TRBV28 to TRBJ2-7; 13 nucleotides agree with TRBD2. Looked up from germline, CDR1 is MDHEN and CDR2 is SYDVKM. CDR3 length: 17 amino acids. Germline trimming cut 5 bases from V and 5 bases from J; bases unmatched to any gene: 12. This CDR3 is CASSPPITGTSGDEQYF. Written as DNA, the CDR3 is TGTGCCAGCAGTCCACCAATTACCGGGACTAGCGGGGACGAGCAGTACTTC. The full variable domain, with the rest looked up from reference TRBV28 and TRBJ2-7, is DVKVTQSSRYLVKRTGEKVFLECVQDMDHENMFWYRQDPGLGLRLIYFSYDVKMKEKGDIPEGYSVSREKKERFSLILESASTNQTSMYLCASSPPITGTSGDEQYFGPGTRLTVT.